The subject of this entry is one T cell receptor beta chain. TCRdb re-derived calls from the RT-PCR reads in MiXCR, one entry per CDR3 protein. The sample records roughly 500,000 distinct CDR3 sequences, under 25% being singletons. These data are taken from a study of response to subunit inactivated influenza vaccine. The CDR3 is 18 amino acids. Trimming stripped 6 bases from V and 1 base from J, with 22 bases between. Germline CDR1 SGHVS, CDR2 FNYEAQ. This same sample was also taken into another study, of T cells expressing NK-cell markers. That paper adds: It was by 5'RACE template switching with UMIs that TCR beta cDNA was made. Sorted CD3+CD56-NKG2C+, CD3+CD56+NKG2C+ and CD3+CD56+NKG2C- T cells supplied the TCR beta repertoires. In several experiments, sorting was confined to alpha-beta TCR T cells through use of an anti-gamma-delta TCR antibody. Dominant NKG2C+ clonotypes accounted for roughly 1.0-8% of CD8+ T cells in 5 to 7 donors.

Specimen: CD4+ T cells sorted from PBMCs, collected about 11 days after vaccination. This chain uses TRBV7-6 with TRBJ1-5; TRBD1 is a possible D gene (6 bases). The sequence was obtained from a middle-aged man who received an inactivated influenza vaccine. CDR3 coding DNA: TGTGCCAGCAGTTTACATCCCAGGAAGGGGGTAAGCAATCAGCCCCAGCATTTT. Protein: CASSLHPRKGVSNQPQHF.